This T cell receptor beta chain was sequenced for a study of low-dose radiotherapy and immunotherapy resistance in tumors. Study background: Nivolumab was given to patients as a 240 mg flat dose every two weeks, and ipilimumab at 1 mg/kg every six weeks. Both were delivered intravenously.

In this sample, this clonotype turned up many times. Time point here: before trial treatment. Donors were dosed with nivolumab and ipilimumab; they also received aspirin, low-dose cyclophosphamide and low-dose radiotherapy. The presence of advanced solid tumors lacking tumor-infiltrating lymphocytes characterized eligible patients. The CDR3 is 13 amino acids. The germline gives CDR1 LGHDT, CDR2 YNNKEL (reference sequence). With 3 bases clipped from V and 6 bases from J, the junction kept 4 bases outside the gene matches. TRAV- and TRBV-specific primers were used for first-strand cDNA, which covered alpha and beta chains. Amplification, which lasted 20 PCR cycles, used a constant-region primer and V-primer adapter to amplify TCRs. TCRdb ran MiXCR on the reads and lists one entry per CDR3 protein. The sample records about 82,000 distinct CDR3 sequences, approximately 17% being singletons.

This TCR came from a male donor with prostate cancer. Sequencing used PBMCs, obtained before treatment. V usage is TRBV3-1 and J usage is TRBJ2-7; 8 bases map to TRBD2. CDR3 residues: CASSHRTSFEQYF. The CDR3 DNA reads TGTGCCAGCAGCCACCGGACTAGCTTCGAGCAGTACTTC.